Here is one T cell receptor beta chain with its context. In its sample, this clonotype was seen many times. No cognate antigen has been identified for it. Per-base quality was not reported, and no clone a single base away is much larger than it. The CDR3 measures 17 amino acids from cysteine to phenylalanine. The retained sequence is limited to the CDR3, 51 bases, with the frame set at the first base. The germline V gene specifies MNHNS as CDR1 and SASEGT as CDR2. V and J are truncated by 2 bases and 2 bases respectively, leaving an intervening sequence of 18 bases. Reading the label with the study, this specimen's time point is: newly diagnosed GD, antithyroid drugs for less than 3 months. RNA was extracted from PBMCs in TRIzol for both TCR sequencing and RNA sequencing. The diagnosis of Graves' disease followed American Thyroid Association guidelines. Patients were recruited from an endocrinology department in Xi'an, China. From each patient, around 9.3 milliliters of peripheral blood was collected into an EDTA anticoagulant tube. Ficoll Paque Plus density gradient separation was used to isolate PBMCs, and no further T cell sorting was done. An Agilent 2100 Bioanalyzer and agarose gel were used to assess RNA quality, and a NanoDrop 2000 was used to measure RNA concentration.

This specimen belongs to a study of regulatory T cells in long-lasting Graves disease (dated by TCRdb to the early 2020s). Regarding the research as a whole: In the newly diagnosed Graves' disease group, patients had been taking antithyroid drugs for less than 3 months. Patients with persistent Graves' disease were compared with patients with newly diagnosed Graves' disease using TCR sequencing and RNA sequencing of peripheral blood. A total of around 35 samples were covered by TCR sequencing, comprising approximately 13 persistent and around 20 newly diagnosed Graves' disease patients. The study was registered as a clinical trial and conducted in China.

General study outcomes and caveats: Compared with newly diagnosed patients, persistent Graves' disease patients had lower TCR Shannon entropy and fewer highly expanded clones, which suggests clonal expansion. Because the primary lesion, thyroid tissue, could not be accessed, the study looked at peripheral blood alone. A larger number of public clonotypes was shared among persistent patients (fewer than 3,000) than among newly diagnosed patients (around 970). Only the TCR beta chain was sequenced and analyzed. Persistent disease showed preferential use of TRBV28, TRBJ1-2 and TRBJ2-5, whereas newly diagnosed disease favored TRBV20-1 and TRBJ2-1. The authors noted that the small sample size was a limitation that may lower accuracy.

The receptor library was made with multiplex PCR. Sequencing instrument: Illumina HiSeq 4000. CDR3 regions were amplified by Arm-PCR with iRepertoire HTBI primers to construct TCR beta libraries. Before sequencing, the PCR products underwent gel purification. The original methods were these. Gene usage analysis of CDR3 amino acid clonotypes used the roughly 60 TRBV and some 15 TRBJ segments found across samples. COPE and FqMerger were used to merge filtered high-quality paired reads into contigs. Contigs were aligned with BLAST to IMGT TRBV, TRBD and TRBJ reference genes, and CDR3 was defined per IMGT. Highly expanded clones were defined as clonotypes with a frequency above 0.1%. Shannon entropy served as the measure of repertoire diversity, while the Gini coefficient captured V-J evenness. A clonotype found in more than one individual was treated as public. TCRdb trimmed public reads at Q25 via fastp, called clones via MiXCR and kept in-frame beta chains. CDR3 protein sequences are deduplicated, and each keeps its most common genes and DNA. TCRdb assigned the V and J calls; the authors' analysis was not used. This sample holds 300,000 to 400,000 distinct CDR3 sequences; roughly 17% were observed only once. The ten biggest clones cover approximately 30% of the sample.

This sample also belongs to another study, concerning T cells in Graves' hyperthyroidism and ophthalmopathy. As the second study states: Graves' hyperthyroidism was defined as stable when no progression to ophthalmopathy occurred over 18 months of follow-up. The hyperthyroidism patients were between 18 and 65 years old and newly diagnosed, with a disease duration of less than 2 months. Any patient with an uncontrolled infection, another autoimmune disease, pregnancy or lactation was excluded. Diagnoses were based on clinical symptoms, serum thyroxine and TRAb, thyroid ultrasound and orbital computed tomography. The TCR CDR3 was subjected to a first round of RT-PCR using the HTBI primer set and the Qiagen OneStep RT-PCR kit. Most expanded thyroid clonotypes (frequency above 0.001) were also detected in blood, a finding suggesting that blood repertoires may reflect thyroid immune responses. In cross-validation, a model built on a 13 V-J signature told ophthalmopathy apart from stable hyperthyroidism with approximately 90% sensitivity and roughly 83% specificity, and in testing the same model reached 80%/75%. During validation, the model predicted progression to ophthalmopathy a median of around 6 months ahead of onset, with approximately 71% sensitivity and around 73% specificity. To identify TCR V-J signatures that set the groups apart, the researchers used a discovery cohort of more than 95 patients, made up of roughly 40 with Graves' ophthalmopathy and 57 with stable Graves' hyperthyroidism. Prospective prediction of ophthalmopathy was tested in an independent validation cohort consisting of about 20 hyperthyroidism patients and 15 to 17 patients who later progressed to ophthalmopathy. The 95 to 100 discovery patients were divided at random into training and test sets in a 7:3 ratio. In addition, the study compared T-cell repertoires in thyroid tissue and in blood from a handful of Graves' hyperthyroidism patients. Once sampling was done, hyperthyroidism patients were given methimazole at a starting dose of 30 mg daily, whereas ophthalmopathy patients were given high-dose intravenous methylprednisolone. A second multiplex PCR round built the libraries, followed by size selection and purification. Paired-end sequencing of the libraries was performed with 100 bp reads on an Illumina HiSeq2000. SOAPnuke was used to process the raw data, throwing out any read that contained adapters or uncalled bases, had a mean Phred below 15, or lacked an exact constant-primer or identifier match. COPE v1.2.5 was used to merge high-quality paired reads, and clonotypes were defined as unique nucleotide sequences. Clonotypes were aligned to IMGT TRBV, TRBD and TRBJ reference segments using MiTCR v1.1. Analysis was restricted to V-J combinations with a frequency above 0.0001, which covered roughly 99% of repertoires. The TCS score was defined as the ratio of F50 (clonal expansion) to E x V (chaos), calculated using BLOSUM62-based TCRdist between CDR3 peptides within each V-J. Welch's t-statistics and random forest reduced roughly 500 V-J features to 13, which were used in a naive Bayes classifier (R e1071). Sample size was not statistically predetermined, and blinding of investigators to group allocation was not performed. According to the paper, TCR Vbeta CDR3 sequencing was carried out on approximately 140 peripheral blood samples, which came from over 40 ophthalmopathy, around 75 hyperthyroidism and about 17 progressor patients.

The sequencing used peripheral blood mononuclear cells (PBMCs), collected at new diagnosis, from a patient treated with antithyroid drugs. Recombination connected TRBV6-1 to TRBJ1-2; the D gene is possibly TRBD1, with 5 bases matching. The clonotype was recovered from a man in his forties with Graves disease. Donor details come from another sample of the same person, matched by shared clones. The DNA reads TGTGCCAGCAGTGAAAGGATGGTGGGGACGGGCAACTATGGCTACACCTTC. Translated, this gives CASSERMVGTGNYGYTF.